This T cell receptor beta chain was found in a study of blood T cell repertoires in COVID-19. Background on the study: Samples taken during acute and convalescent COVID-19 were collected in the United States, Italy and Spain.

As processed by the authors: Cell counts per sample came from amplifying reference gene primers. Profiling relied on immunoSEQ multiplex PCR, and the TCRdb table lists in-frame clones only, not all of them. The D gene and trimming were derived from the DNA, and the V and J assignments and clone size from that table. Here the sample spans about 310,000 clones, 90% being singletons. This CDR3 region has 17 residues. From germline, CDR1 is MNHEY and CDR2 SMNVEV (reference sequence). V lost 1 base to trimming and J lost 7 bases; unmatched junction nucleotides: 11. The J gene is TRBJ1-1, the V gene TRBV27; 11 bases line up with TRBD1. This TCR derives from a woman in her 40s with COVID-19, enrolled during active disease. What was sequenced was peripheral blood. The CDR3 spells CASSLYGTGGKAGEAFF. The CDR3 DNA reads as TGTGCCAGCAGTTTATACGGGACAGGGGGAAAGGCGGGTGAAGCTTTCTTT.